Below are 6 T cell receptor beta chains sequenced from a single sample in a study of blood T cell repertoires in COVID-19. Sequencing used immunoSEQ multiplex PCR; TCRdb keeps in-frame clones, though not all of them. The table has 300,000 to 400,000 clones, 87% seen once. Specimen: peripheral blood. The receptors come from a woman in her sixties with COVID-19, enrolled during active disease.

The V call is TRBV27, the J call TRBJ1-2, with 9 bases aligning to TRBD1. Germline lookup yields CDR1 MNHEY and CDR2 SMNVEV (reference sequence). There are 16 residues in the CDR3. Trimming removed 2 bases from V and 2 bases from J; junction bases left unmatched: 6. The CDR3 DNA reads as TGTGCCAGCAGTTTAGGACAGGGGCGAACAAACTATGGCTACACCTTC. Its translation is CASSLGQGRTNYGYTF.

The chain links TRBV29-1 to TRBJ2-1; D is possibly TRBD1 (6 bases). Trimming stripped 7 bases from V and 0 bases from J, with 19 bases between. CDR3 length: 16 amino acids. Germline V gene data show CDR1 as SQVTM and CDR2 as ANQGSEA. The CDR3 spells CSASNLGQSSYNEQFF. The CDR3 bases are TGCAGCGCCTCTAATCTAGGACAGAGCTCCTACAATGAGCAGTTCTTC.

This clone appeared once. The rearrangement joins TRBV2 to TRBJ1-1, with 9 bases that match TRBD1. Trimming removed 6 bases from V and 4 bases from J; junction bases left unmatched: 9. Germline CDR1 SNHLY, CDR2 FYNNEI. The CDR3 consists of 15 residues. The CDR3 region has the DNA TGTGCCAGCAGCGGGACAGGGAAGGGTAGCACTGAAGCTTTCTTT. Residues: CASSGTGKGSTEAFF.

The CDR3 region is CATSDPKGAKETQYF. In nucleotides, the CDR3 is TGTGCCACCAGTGACCCGAAGGGGGCGAAAGAGACCCAGTACTTC. The chain combines TRBV24-1 with TRBJ2-5; 7 bases are a match to TRBD1. CDR3 size: 15 residues. Looked up from germline, CDR1 is KGHDR and CDR2 is SFDVKD. V was pared by 4 bases and J by 3 bases, with 7 bases of the junction left unmatched.

J is TRBJ2-5 and V is TRBV19, with D perhaps matching TRBD1 (7 bases). Trimming left V 4 bases short and J 4 bases short, with 19 bases between. This CDR3 contains 16 residues. Germline V lookup: CDR1 LNHDA, CDR2 SQIVND (reference sequence). The CDR3 sequence is CASSRRGTAGGETQYF. The DNA for the CDR3 is TGTGCCAGTAGTAGGAGAGGGACAGCGGGTGGAGAGACCCAGTACTTC.

V usage is TRBV7-6 and J usage is TRBJ2-1; 13 positions match TRBD2. V lost 0 bases to trimming and J lost 2 bases; unmatched junction nucleotides: 7. This CDR3 region has 19 residues. Looked up from germline, CDR1 is SGHVS and CDR2 is FNYEAQ. CDR3 nucleotide sequence: TGTGCCAGCAGCTTAGCCCAACCGGGACTAGCGGGGACCTACAATGAGCAGTTCTTC. The encoded protein is CASSLAQPGLAGTYNEQFF. Filled out from reference TRBV7-6 and TRBJ2-1, the complete variable domain reads GAGVSQSPRYKVTKRGQDVALRCDPISGHVSLYWYRQALGQGPEFLTYFNYEAQQDKSGLPNDRFSAERPEGSISTLTIQRTEQRDSAMYRCASSLAQPGLAGTYNEQFFGPGTRLTVL.